A selection of T cell receptor beta chains follows, all from one sample in a study of T cell responses to AZD1222 COVID-19 vaccine. Sequencing used immunoSEQ multiplex PCR; TCRdb keeps in-frame clones, though not all of them. The profile shows more than 80,000 clones, 80% to 90% of them singletons. This material consisted of peripheral blood, taken 28 days after the second AZD1222 dose. The receptors shown here come from an adult who received the AZD1222 COVID-19 vaccine. Both conserved end residues are part of each CDR3. A D gene is named only where the DNA matches it firmly. Clone size, where shown, is once, few, many, or a class for clones that have expanded.

>-|-|TRBV2|TRBJ1-5
CASCYLTGQPQHF
TGTGCCAGCTGTTACCTGACGGGGCAGCCCCAGCATTTT
>-|-|TRBV10-3|TRBJ1-1
CAIMSGLNTEAFF
TGTGCCATCATGAGCGGATTGAACACTGAAGCTTTCTTT
>-|-|TRBV7-2|TRBJ1-1
CASSPDTPPSEAFF
TGTGCCAGCAGCCCGGACACCCCCCCCTCTGAAGCTTTCTTT
>TRBD2|-|TRBV3-1/TRBV3-2|TRBJ2-3
CASSQGTSGTDTQYF
TGTGCCAGCAGCCAAGGTACTAGCGGCACAGATACGCAGTATTTT
>-|-|TRBV7-2|TRBJ1-1
CASMRDFTVTEAFF
TGTGCCAGCATGAGGGATTTTACGGTCACTGAAGCTTTCTTT
>TRBD1|-|TRBV24-1|TRBJ2-6
CATSGRTGSSGANVLTF
TGTGCCACCAGTGGTAGGACAGGGAGCTCTGGGGCCAACGTCCTGACTTTC
>TRBD2|-|TRBV19|TRBJ2-3
CASKLGASGYTDTQYF
TGTGCCAGTAAATTAGGAGCTAGCGGATACACAGATACGCAGTATTTT
>TRBD2|-|TRBV18|TRBJ2-5
CASSREGQTQYF
TGTGCCAGCTCACGGGAGGGTCAGACCCAGTACTTC
>TRBD1|-|TRBV24-1|TRBJ1-6
CATSETGTGNSPLHF
TGTGCCACCAGTGAGACCGGGACAGGGAATTCACCCCTCCACTTT
>-|few|TRBV5-4|TRBJ1-1
CASRDIEKQSSEAFF
TGTGCCAGCAGAGATATAGAAAAACAGTCCTCTGAAGCTTTCTTT
>TRBD2|-|TRBV4-3|TRBJ2-2
CASSQDLRPSGRAGTGELFF
TGCGCCAGCAGCCAAGACCTTCGTCCGAGCGGGAGGGCGGGCACCGGGGAGCTGTTTTTT
>-|-|TRBV24-1|TRBJ2-5
CATSARRDQETQYF
TGTGCCACCAGTGCACGAAGGGACCAAGAGACCCAGTACTTC
>-|-|TRBV19|TRBJ1-5
CASSIVGGYSNQPQHF
TGTGCCAGTAGTATAGTTGGGGGGTATAGCAATCAGCCCCAGCATTTT
>-|-|TRBV4-3|TRBJ1-1
CASSQVPTENTEAFF
TGCGCCAGCAGCCAAGTCCCGACAGAAAACACTGAAGCTTTCTTT
>-|-|TRBV6-5|TRBJ2-1
CASTPGVPEQFF
TGTGCCAGCACCCCGGGAGTACCTGAGCAGTTCTTC
>-|-|TRBV4-3|TRBJ1-2
CASSQDAANYGYTF
TGCGCCAGCAGCCAGGACGCAGCTAACTATGGCTACACCTTC
>-|-|TRBV2|TRBJ1-1
CASTAGRMNTEAFF
TGTGCCAGCACAGCAGGGAGGATGAACACTGAAGCTTTCTTT
>TRBD1|-|TRBV28|TRBJ2-5
CASSLGQGGFETQYF
TGTGCCAGCAGTTTGGGACAGGGAGGTTTCGAGACCCAGTACTTC
>-|few|TRBV19|TRBJ1-5
CASSQTDNSNQPQHF
TGTGCCAGTAGTCAGACGGACAATAGCAATCAGCCCCAGCATTTT
>-|-|TRBV9|TRBJ2-7
CASSVGSMSSYEQYF
TGTGCCAGCAGCGTAGGTAGTATGAGCTCCTACGAGCAGTACTTC
>-|-|TRBV18|TRBJ1-3
CASSRNGNTIYF
TGTGCCAGCTCAAGGAATGGAAACACCATATATTTT
>-|-|TRBV11-2|TRBJ1-2
CASSRGDGYTF
TGTGCCAGCAGCCGGGGTGATGGCTACACCTTC
>TRBD1|few|TRBV20-1|TRBJ1-5
CSASGQGHSNQPQHF
TGCAGTGCTAGTGGACAGGGCCATAGCAATCAGCCCCAGCATTTT
>-|-|TRBV28|TRBJ1-5
CASSLGIINQPQHF
TGTGCCAGCAGTTTGGGGATCATAAATCAGCCCCAGCATTTT
>-|-|TRBV18|TRBJ1-2
CASSPDGFGGYTF
TGTGCCAGCTCACCAGACGGCTTTGGGGGCTACACCTTC
>-|once|TRBV7-9|TRBJ2-5
CASSPTGGGKETQYF
TGTGCCAGCAGTCCCACTGGGGGGGGCAAAGAGACCCAGTACTTC
>TRBD1|few|TRBV27|TRBJ2-1
CASSRQGIGAHEQFF
TGTGCCAGCAGTAGACAGGGGATTGGTGCTCATGAGCAGTTCTTC
>TRBD2|-|TRBV7-2|TRBJ2-1
CASSLGTSGRNEQFF
TGTGCCAGCAGCTTAGGGACTAGCGGGAGAAATGAGCAGTTCTTC
>-|-|TRBV29-1|TRBJ2-2
CSAKDLVAGELFF
TGCAGCGCCAAGGACTTGGTTGCCGGGGAGCTGTTTTTT
>-|-|TRBV7-9|TRBJ1-3
CASNSGDFSGNTIYF
TGTGCCAGCAACTCGGGCGATTTTTCTGGAAACACCATATATTTT
>-|-|TRBV27|TRBJ1-6
CASSLTRFSDNSPLHF
TGTGCCAGCAGTCTGACACGGTTTTCAGATAATTCACCCCTCCACTTT
>TRBD1|-|TRBV4-1|TRBJ1-4
CASSQDRERVLSEKLFF
TGCGCCAGCAGCCAGGACAGGGAACGGGTCTTAAGTGAAAAACTGTTTTTT
>-|-|TRBV28|TRBJ2-7
CASRPSTYEQYF
TGTGCCAGCAGGCCGTCGACCTACGAGCAGTACTTC
>-|-|TRBV24-1|TRBJ1-3
CATSDWGLPDTIYF
TGTGCCACCAGTGATTGGGGACTCCCCGACACCATATATTTT
>-|-|TRBV4-2|TRBJ1-3
CASSLTRAPGNTIYF
TGTGCCAGCAGCCTAACCCGGGCGCCGGGAAACACCATATATTTT
>-|-|TRBV28|TRBJ2-7
CASSSGREQYF
TGTGCCAGCAGTTCTGGCCGCGAGCAGTACTTC
>TRBD2|-|TRBV5-1|TRBJ2-7
CASSLNGPLAGLYEQYF
TGCGCCAGCAGCTTGAACGGGCCGCTAGCGGGACTTTACGAGCAGTACTTC
>TRBD2|few|TRBV4-3|TRBJ2-5
CASSRSPPGTSGRAGETQYF
TGCGCCAGCAGCCGAAGCCCACCCGGGACTAGCGGGAGGGCTGGGGAGACCCAGTACTTC
>-|-|TRBV27|TRBJ2-2
CASSLGGLGGELFF
TGTGCCAGCAGCCTGGGGGGATTGGGCGGGGAGCTGTTTTTT
>-|few|TRBV11-3|TRBJ2-2
CASSLDGRTGELFF
TGTGCCAGCAGCTTAGATGGGAGGACCGGGGAGCTGTTTTTT
>-|-|TRBV28|TRBJ1-5
CASMGRITQPQHF
TGTGCCAGCATGGGGAGGATAACTCAGCCCCAGCATTTT
>TRBD1|-|TRBV5-4|TRBJ2-1
CASSLGTGGFNEQFF
TGTGCCAGCAGCTTGGGGACAGGGGGCTTCAATGAGCAGTTCTTC
>-|-|TRBV7-9|TRBJ1-1
CASSWGMNTEAFF
TGTGCCAGCAGCTGGGGCATGAACACTGAAGCTTTCTTT
>-|-|TRBV5-1|TRBJ2-3
CASSVRGDTDTQYF
TGCGCCAGCAGCGTAAGGGGGGACACAGATACGCAGTATTTT
>TRBD1|once|TRBV9|TRBJ2-7
CASSVTGSTYEQYF
TGTGCCAGCAGCGTGACAGGGAGTACCTACGAGCAGTACTTC
>-|once|TRBV25-1|TRBJ2-3
CATQQGGHLASTDTQYF
TGTGCCACCCAGCAGGGCGGACACTTGGCTAGCACAGATACGCAGTATTTT
>-|once|TRBV5-1|TRBJ1-1
CASSLSSGNTEAFF
TGCGCCAGCAGCTTATCATCAGGGAACACTGAAGCTTTCTTT
>-|-|TRBV6-6|TRBJ2-6
CASDTPLGANVLTF
TGTGCCAGCGATACACCCCTGGGGGCCAACGTCCTGACTTTC
>TRBD2|-|TRBV29-1|TRBJ2-1
CSVAWRGDHNEQFF
TGCAGCGTTGCGTGGCGGGGGGATCACAATGAGCAGTTCTTC
>-|-|TRBV3-1/TRBV3-2|TRBJ2-2
CASSQEGVGWGQSGELFF
TGTGCCAGCAGCCAAGAAGGTGTGGGATGGGGGCAGAGCGGGGAGCTGTTTTTT
>-|-|TRBV13|TRBJ1-4
CASSLGVGEKLFF
TGTGCCAGCAGCTTGGGCGTCGGTGAAAAACTGTTTTTT